The 8 T cell receptor beta chains below all came from one sample that was sequenced in a study of shared clonotypes between healthy human individuals. Clones were read by immunoSEQ multiplex PCR, and TCRdb kept only the in-frame ones, dropping some. The sample yields about 2 million clones, 95% seen once. The sequenced sample consisted of naive CD4+ T cells sorted from blood. Documented subset: CD45RA+ positively selected. The receptors shown here come from a man younger than 30 in good health.

The V call is TRBV5-1, the J call TRBJ2-5; TRBD2 matches at 15 bases. This CDR3 has 18 amino acids. J lost 2 bases, V lost 4 bases, and 9 bases had no gene match. Germline values: CDR1 SGHRS, CDR2 YFSETQ. Here the CDR3 DNA reads TGCGCCAGCAGCCCCTTGGGACTAGCGGGGGGTCAACAAGAGACCCAGTACTTC. This gives the protein CASSPLGLAGGQQETQYF.

The DNA for the CDR3 is TGTGCCAGCAGTTACCAGACAGGGTACAATGAGCAGTTCTTC. Amino acids: CASSYQTGYNEQFF. The chain joins TRBV6-5 to TRBJ2-1, with 7 bases lining up with TRBD1. Trimming took 2 bases from V and 4 from J; bases not matched to a gene: 2. Germline CDR1 reads MNHEY; CDR2 reads SVGAGI. CDR3 length: 14 amino acids.

A word on this clone: The same CDR3 can be traced to other DNA sequences in this sample. The chain has TRBV7-9 and TRBJ1-2, with a tentative D call TRBD1 (5 bases). CDR3 length: 13 amino acids. The germline V gene encodes CDR1 SEHNR and CDR2 FQNEAQ (reference sequence). The V end lost 1 base, the J end lost 5 bases, and 8 bases lay between the germline ends. CDR3 nucleotides: TGTGCCAGCAGCTTAGGATCAGGGTATGGCTACACCTTC. This encodes CASSLGSGYGYTF.

The genes are TRBV10-3 and TRBJ2-7; the D gene is possibly TRBD1 (5 bases). Looked up from germline, CDR1 is ENHRY and CDR2 is SYGVKD. The CDR3 consists of 12 residues. The V and J ends lost 8 bases and 2 bases respectively, with 10 bases between them. CDR3: CAIGADPYEQYF. The CDR3 DNA reads TGTGCCATCGGGGCAGATCCCTACGAGCAGTACTTC.

This clone was seen just once. Other nucleotide sequences in the sample specify the same CDR3. The V gene is TRBV15, the J gene TRBJ1-3, with D uncertain. V was trimmed by 0 bases and J by 7 bases, leaving 4 bases between them. The CDR3 sequence is 12 residues long. Germline V gene data show CDR1 as LNHNV and CDR2 as YYDKDF (reference sequence). Written as DNA, the CDR3 is TGTGCCACCAGCAGAGACGGGAACACCATATATTTT. Residues: CATSRDGNTIYF.

The CDR3 protein is CAIGSMLTDTQYF. The CDR3 DNA is TGTGCCATCGGTAGTATGTTAACAGATACGCAGTATTTT. This rearrangement joins TRBV10-3 to TRBJ2-3; no firm D call. This CDR3 spans 13 amino acids. Trimming pared 8 bases from V and 3 bases from J, leaving 12 bases between. Germline CDR1 and CDR2: ENHRY and SYGVKD.

V and J are TRBV10-2 and TRBJ1-1; D not resolved. The CDR3 sequence is 14 residues long. Trimming took 3 bases from V and 5 from J, leaving 13 bases between them. Germline V CDR1 and CDR2: WSHSY, SAAADI. Here the CDR3 DNA reads TGCGCCAGCAGTGATACAACCCCGGGGACTGAAGCTTTCTTT. As protein: CASSDTTPGTEAFF.

This clone came up once. Just one base apart from a much larger clone, this may be a read error. Distinct nucleotide sequences in the sample also encode this CDR3. The chain joins TRBV28 to TRBJ1-1; 7 bases map to TRBD1. Germline V lookup: CDR1 MDHEN, CDR2 SYDVKM. This CDR3 has 15 residues. The CDR3 is CASSARDRLNTEAFF. The CDR3 nucleotides are TGTGCCAGCAGTGCCCGGGACAGATTGAACACTGAAGCTTTCTTC. Drawing the rest from reference TRBV28 and TRBJ1-1, the complete variable domain is DVKVTQSSRYLVKRTGEKVFLECVQDMDHENMFWYRQDPGLGLRLIYFSYDVKMKEKGDIPEGYSVSREKKERFSLILESASTNQTSMYLCASSARDRLNTEAFFGQGTRLTVV.